The T cell receptor beta chain described here comes from a study of blood T cell repertoires in COVID-19 (dated by TCRdb to about 2020). With respect to the entire study: Collaborator samples came from the United States, Italy and Spain and covered acute and convalescent phases of COVID-19. The repertoires were made available in a free public database intended to serve as a resource for research on the immune response to SARS-CoV-2. HLA class I and class II types, where available, came from metadata supplied by the sample provider rather than from assay-based typing. Samples came from the ongoing ImmuneRACE study (first 160 participants) plus 1,254 subjects from 6 global collaborators. Nearly every sample came with metadata listing a de-identified subject ID, COVID-19 status, age in years and sex. The material from the prospective study consisted of cDNA or gDNA derived from T cells, B-cell-depleted T cells, or PBMCs. Deeply sampled blood TCRbeta repertoires from subjects exposed to, actively infected with, or recovered from COVID-19 were included in the dataset. Study-level results and caveats: How much clinical and demographic metadata was included differed by source and by participant, and the metadata was provided uncurated.

Worth noting for this clone: This clone's antigen is unknown. Base qualities were left out, and no much larger clone turns up one base away.

The immunoSEQ Assay, a bias-controlled multiplex PCR, was used to amplify TCRbeta CDR3 regions from genomic DNA. For the original study's pipeline: Nucleated cell counts per sample were estimated from amplification of reference gene primers within the assay. To quantify the absolute abundance of each unique TCRbeta CDR3 rearrangement, sequence reads were collapsed and filtered. For each sample, productive Simpson clonality was calculated as the square root of Simpson's diversity index over productive rearrangements. What TCRdb holds here is the immuneACCESS table cut down to in-frame rearrangements. Part of the clones is not present; checked against another copy, under half of the missing clones reflect an unresolved V gene, and the others are unexplained. V, J and clone size reflect that table, while D and trimming were determined from the DNA. This sample gives about 200,000 clones in total; around 85% of them show up just once. The ten most abundant clones make up less than 0.75% of the sample.

The collaborating institutions used their own protocols to collect whole blood in K2EDTA tubes. For TCRbeta analysis, collaborators shipped samples as frozen whole blood, isolated PBMCs, or DNA extracted from either of those sample types. Trimmed from V: 7 bases; trimmed from J: 9 bases; junction bases lacking a gene match: 8. CDR3 length: 13 amino acids, cysteine to phenylalanine. The kept DNA is CDR3 alone, 39 bases in frame from the first base. CDR1 and CDR2, looked up from the germline V gene (reference sequence), are LNHDA and SQIVND. This TCR derives from a man in his forties or fifties with acute or convalescent COVID-19. Sequencing was carried out using peripheral blood. The chain couples TRBV19 to TRBJ2-1, with 8 bases matching TRBD1. At the DNA level, the sequence is TGTGCCAGTACCCAGGGGGCTACGGGTGAGCAGTTCTTC. Translated, it reads CASTQGATGEQFF.